This T cell receptor beta chain was found in a study of blood T cell repertoires in COVID-19 (dated by TCRdb to the early 2020s). Study-level background: Samples covering the acute and convalescent phases of COVID-19 were provided by collaborators in the United States, Italy and Spain. The sample metadata nearly always contained a de-identified subject ID, COVID-19 status, age in years and sex. Subjects who had been exposed to COVID-19, were actively infected with it, or had recovered from it provided the deeply sampled blood TCRbeta repertoires that made up the dataset. The samples were drawn from the first 160 participants of the ongoing ImmuneRACE study and from under 1,500 subjects provided by 6 global collaborators. The repertoires were made available in a free public database intended to serve as a resource for research on the immune response to SARS-CoV-2. Where available, HLA class I and class II types were obtained from metadata supplied by the sample provider rather than from assay-based typing. The prospective study material was composed of cDNA or gDNA derived from T cells, B-cell-depleted T cells, or PBMCs. The paper as a whole reports these results and caveats: How much clinical and demographic metadata was included differed by source and by participant, and the metadata was provided uncurated.

Sequences SGHRS (CDR1) and YFSETQ (CDR2) are obtained from the germline V gene. Spanning cysteine to phenylalanine, the CDR3 consists of 15 amino acids. Of all the DNA, just the CDR3 is kept, 45 bases in frame from base 1. Deletion took 4 bases off V and 5 bases off J, with a span of 18 bases between the germline ends. About this clone itself: What this receptor recognizes is not known. Base qualities are missing; no much larger clone stands one base away.

In Seattle, one collaborating source enrolled patients while the infection was active and tracked those patients longitudinally over the course of disease. Collaborating institutions collected whole blood in K2EDTA tubes following their own protocols. For TCRbeta analysis, collaborators shipped samples as frozen whole blood, isolated PBMCs, or DNA extracted from either of those sample types. TCRbeta CDR3 regions were amplified from genomic DNA by means of the immunoSEQ Assay, a bias-controlled multiplex PCR. The authors' pipeline ran thus. Nucleated cell counts per sample were estimated from amplification of reference gene primers within the assay. To quantify the absolute abundance of each unique TCRbeta CDR3 rearrangement, sequence reads were collapsed and filtered. For each sample, productive Simpson clonality was calculated as the square root of Simpson's diversity index over productive rearrangements. TCRdb retrieved this table from immuneACCESS and kept in-frame rearrangements only. Not all clones are present; in checked studies, unresolved V genes account for under half, and no reason is known for the remainder. V and J calls plus clone size are reproduced from that table; the DNA served to infer D and trimming. In this sample the table shows over 150,000 clones, 70% to 90% of which occur a single time. 0.63% of the sample lies in the top ten.

The chain is assembled from TRBV5-1 and TRBJ1-1; a tentative D call is TRBD1 (5 bases match). Source material: peripheral blood. This sequence was found in a man aged 60 to 69 with COVID-19, enrolled during active disease. For the CDR3, the sequence is CASSPTGTRGTEAFF. The DNA reads as follows: TGCGCCAGCAGCCCCACCGGGACCCGGGGGACTGAAGCTTTCTTT.